This T cell receptor beta chain was found in a study of blood T cell repertoires in COVID-19. Study details: Sites in the United States, Italy and Spain provided acute and convalescent COVID-19 samples.

Participants, about 18 to 90 years old, spanned more than 20 US areas. Researchers sorted participants into cohorts using their self-reported clinical history. Germline V gene lookup returns CDR1 LGHNA and CDR2 YNFKEQ. The CDR3 consists of 12 residues. The V end was cut by 1 base, the J end by 7 bases, with 8 bases between. Only in-frame clones appear in the TCRdb table, and some are missing; sequencing was by immunoSEQ multiplex PCR. The top ten clones hold about 2.6% of a sample with 200,000 or so clones, about 87% of them seen once. The chain has TRBV4-2 and TRBJ2-7; D is ambiguous. This receptor was identified in a woman in her thirties who had recovered from COVID-19. The sequenced material came from PBMCs or T cells enriched from blood (not recorded which). CDR3: CASSQAGEEQYF. CDR3 nucleotide sequence: TGTGCCAGCAGCCAAGCCGGAGAGGAGCAGTACTTC.